Below, 15 T cell receptor beta chains from the same sample are listed, as sequenced in a study of shared clonotypes between healthy human individuals. The table came from immunoSEQ multiplex PCR; TCRdb's copy has only in-frame clones and leaves some out. The sample carries nearly 500,000 clones, 76% recorded once. Sequencing used PBMCs. Receptors originate from a woman between 40 and 55 years old in good health. Some clones in this sample may be carry-over from other donors' samples.

Regarding this clone: A far bigger clonotype differs at one base, so this is likely a read error. Other DNA sequences from this sample encode an identical CDR3 as well. The V gene is TRBV4-2, the J gene TRBJ2-6, with D maybe TRBD2 (5 bases). Trimming stripped 3 bases from V and 4 bases from J, with 13 bases between. Germline V gene data show CDR1 as LGHNA and CDR2 as YNFKEQ. The CDR3 has 16 residues. This CDR3 reads CASSQDLGSGANVLTF. CDR3 DNA: TGTGCCAGCAGCCAGGATCTAGGGAGCGGGGCCAACGTCCTGACTTTC.

This chain joins TRBV10-3 and TRBJ2-1; 10 nucleotides match TRBD1. The CDR3 spans 15 residues. V lost 3 bases, J lost 7 bases, and 6 bases stayed unmatched. CDR1 and CDR2 from the germline V gene are ENHRY and SYGVKD. CDR3 loop: CAISDLGQGVNEQFF. In nucleotides, the CDR3 is TGTGCCATCAGTGATCTAGGACAGGGGGTTAATGAGCAGTTCTTC.

The chain joins TRBV18 to TRBJ2-2; D call uncertain. V shed 2 bases and J shed 4 bases, with 8 bases lying between them. This CDR3 is built from 14 residues. Germline V gene sequence: CDR1 KGHSH, CDR2 LQKENI. Here the CDR3 reads CASSPGFGTGELFF. DNA of the CDR3: TGTGCCAGCTCACCAGGGTTTGGCACCGGGGAGCTGTTTTTT.

The chain combines TRBV5-1 with TRBJ2-2; 7 positions match TRBD1. Trimming removed 4 bases from V and 6 bases from J; junction bases left unmatched: 15. Germline loops: CDR1 SGHRS, CDR2 YFSETQ. The CDR3 consists of 17 residues. CDR3 sequence reads: CASSPARGSGAPGELFF. DNA of the CDR3: TGCGCCAGCAGCCCCGCCAGGGGGAGCGGAGCCCCCGGGGAGCTGTTTTTT.

This rearrangement joins TRBV28 to TRBJ2-1, with 14 bases aligning to TRBD2. Losses at the gene ends were 1 base for V and 0 bases for J; bases not matched to a gene: 5. Germline CDR1 and CDR2: MDHEN and SYDVKM. CDR3 length equals 19 residues. The CDR3, as DNA: TGTGCCAGCAGTTTATTAGGGACTAGCGGGAGAGACTCCTACAATGAGCAGTTCTTC. Protein: CASSLLGTSGRDSYNEQFF.

This clone was counted a few times. V and J are TRBV15 and TRBJ2-7, with 9 bases aligning to TRBD2. Germline values: CDR1 LNHNV, CDR2 YYDKDF (reference sequence). Germline trimming cut 1 base from V and 2 bases from J; bases unmatched to any gene: 6. The CDR3 consists of 16 residues. CDR3 coding DNA: TGTGCCACCAGCAGAGTGGCGGCTAGCGGGACCTACGAGCAGTACTTC. Translated: CATSRVAASGTYEQYF.

V and J are TRBV11-2 and TRBJ1-2; D is undetermined. The CDR3 contains 15 residues. V was pared by 5 bases and J by 0 bases, with 13 bases between. The germline V gene has CDR1 SGHAT and CDR2 FQNNGV. CDR3 nucleotides: TGTGCCAGCAGCCCGCACTCTTTGCCTAACTATGGCTACACCTTC. It translates to CASSPHSLPNYGYTF.

V and J are TRBV27 and TRBJ2-6; TRBD1 agrees at 9 bases. Germline V gives CDR1 MNHEY, CDR2 SMNVEV (reference sequence). V gave up 2 bases and J gave up 3 bases; unmatched junction bases: 5. The CDR3 has 17 residues. The DNA of the CDR3 is TGTGCCAGCAGTTTAATACAGGGGGCACGTGGGGCCAACGTCCTGACTTTC. Its translation is CASSLIQGARGANVLTF.

This chain joins TRBV28 and TRBJ1-2, with D uncertain. Germline CDR1 MDHEN, CDR2 SYDVKM. V lost 5 bases and J 4 bases, leaving 11 bases between the germline ends. The CDR3 spans 13 residues. CDR3 in amino acids: CASSIGGLYGYTF. CDR3 bases: TGTGCCAGCAGTATCGGAGGGCTCTATGGCTACACCTTC.

This rearrangement joins TRBV19 to TRBJ2-3, with D perhaps matching TRBD1 (5 bases). The length of the CDR3 is 15 residues. In germline, CDR1 is LNHDA, CDR2 SQIVND (reference sequence). V gave up 2 bases and J gave up 5 bases, with 14 bases separating them. The CDR3 protein is CASSIRATVGDTQYF. CDR3 nucleotides: TGTGCCAGTAGTATAAGGGCGACAGTGGGAGATACGCAGTATTTT.

This clone has ten or more counts. CDR3 nucleotides: TGCAGCGTTGAGGCAGGGGGGGCCGGGGAGCTGTTTTTT. Its protein product is CSVEAGGAGELFF. The chain couples TRBV29-1 to TRBJ2-2; TRBD1 or TRBD2 may be the D gene (7 bases each). Between the trimmed V and J ends, which lost 3 bases and 6 bases, there was a span of 11 bases. The CDR3 runs to 13 residues. From germline, CDR1 is SQVTM and CDR2 ANQGSEA.

V and J are TRBV23-1 and TRBJ1-5; 7 bases align to TRBD1. TRBV23-1 is an open reading frame whose function is uncertain. The CDR3 extends over 17 amino acids. J gave up 1 base and V 6 bases, and 12 bases lay outside the gene matches. CDR3 residues: CASSRQGLLGSNQPQHF. In DNA, the CDR3 is TGCGCCAGCAGCCGACAGGGCCTCCTGGGGAGCAATCAGCCCCAGCATTTT.

This clone appeared a single time. The chain combines TRBV9 with TRBJ2-7; no firm D call. From germline, CDR1 is SGDLS and CDR2 YYNGEE. The CDR3 is made up of 13 amino acids. Trimming pared 2 bases from V and 5 bases from J, leaving 11 bases between. The CDR3 bases are TGTGCCAGCAGCGTGGAACCCAGCCACGAGCAGTACTTC. As protein: CASSVEPSHEQYF.

The V call is TRBV5-4, the J call TRBJ2-2, with TRBD2 as a possible D gene (6 bases). This CDR3 comprises 15 residues. The germline V gene encodes CDR1 SGHNT and CDR2 YYREEE (reference sequence). Trimming shortened V by 0 bases and J by 4 bases, and 10 bases separated the two germline ends. The CDR3 DNA sequence: TGTGCCAGCAGCTTGGACGGGAGCCCCACCGGGGAGCTGTTTTTT. Translation: CASSLDGSPTGELFF.

CDR3 sequence: CASSSGTSGYEQYF. The CDR3 nucleotides read TGCGCCAGCAGCTCGGGGACTAGCGGCTACGAGCAGTACTTC. J is TRBJ2-7 and V is TRBV5-1; 11 bases align to TRBD2. The CDR3 sequence is 14 residues long. V shed 3 bases, J shed 3 bases, and the junction held 2 bases outside the gene matches. CDR1 and CDR2 (germline): SGHRS, YFSETQ.